This T cell receptor (beta chain) originates from a study of T cell therapy after organ transplantation. General study results and limits: Poor CD8+ T cell yield may explain few expansions in nonresponders.

TCRdb's table, derived via immunoSEQ multiplex PCR, lists solely in-frame clones and lacks some. The table has about 20,000 clones, 84% seen once; the top ten hold under 45%. As to time point: 20-29 weeks after completion of therapy. The CDR3 spans 15 residues. V lost 2 bases, J lost 2 bases, and 11 bases lay in between. Per the germline V gene, CDR1 is MNHNS and CDR2 is SASEGT. A word on this clone: Its matching antigen is unknown.

The V gene is TRBV6-1, the J gene TRBJ2-3; D is uncertain. Sequences were derived from CD8+ T cells from blood, sampled after autologous CMV-specific T cell therapy. This receptor was identified in a human patient who had received a solid organ transplant and had CMV disease. The graft donor may have contributed some T cells. The CDR3 DNA follows: TGTGCCAGCAGTGAAACCGACGGATCCACAGATACGCAGTATTTT. Its protein is CASSETDGSTDTQYF.